This T cell receptor beta chain was recorded in a study of shared clonotypes between healthy human individuals. Study-level findings and limits: In contrast to clonotypes shared by all four donors, non-shared clonotypes had lower generation probabilities. A handful of donors showed sharing of around 5% of naive CD4 clonotypes. Apart from blood, nothing was sampled; tissue repertoires likely differ.

Naive CD8 cells lacked CD45RO and underwent positive selection for CCR7, leaving out terminally differentiated effector memory CD45RA+ cells. In the sorted-subset replicate PCRs, around 200 ng DNA, around 30,000 T cell genomes, was used. Using immunoSEQ multiplex PCR, the repertoire was profiled, and TCRdb retains in-frame clones only, with some absent. This sample has roughly 1,800,000 clones, with 85% to 95% found just once. Of note for this clone: Its antigen is as yet unknown.

V was clipped by 7 bases and J by 1 base, with 7 bases between them. Germline assignment: CDR1 SGHAT and CDR2 FQNNGV. CDR3 length: 12 residues. Sequenced material: naive CD8+ T cells sorted from blood. The rearrangement joins TRBV11-2 to TRBJ1-1; D gene uncertain. This clonotype originated in a man between 18 and 29 years old in good health. The CDR3: CASTNKNTEAFF. DNA of the CDR3: TGTGCCAGCACTAACAAGAACACTGAAGCTTTCTTT.